This TCR beta chain was obtained from a study of blood T cell repertoires in COVID-19. Overall study context: From the United States, Italy and Spain came samples of acute and convalescent COVID-19.

Trimming took 0 bases from V and 1 from J, leaving 14 bases between them. CDR3 length equals 17 residues. Germline loops: CDR1 SGHRS, CDR2 YFSETQ. TCRdb's table, derived via immunoSEQ multiplex PCR, lists solely in-frame clones and lacks some. This sample has fewer than 85,000 clones; 70% to 90% occur once, and the top ten carry roughly 4.4%. The clonotype comes from a man between 50 and 59 years old with active COVID-19. This sequence joins TRBV5-1 and TRBJ1-5; TRBD1 might be the D (5 bases). The specimen was peripheral blood. CDR3 in amino acids: CASSLDPMGGSNQPQHF. CDR3 nucleotides: TGCGCCAGCAGCTTGGACCCGATGGGGGGAAGCAATCAGCCCCAGCATTTT.